A single sample gave rise to the 28 T cell receptor beta chains below, sequenced in a study of CD8+ T cells in alopecia areata listed by TCRdb under 2018. The time point label on this specimen signifies: roughly 24 weeks on oral tofacitinib. The treatment or condition label for this specimen denotes: oral pan-JAK inhibitor, 5-10 mg twice daily. Library construction relied on the immunoSEQ multiplex PCR assay. For TCR sequencing, RNA was extracted from every sample and reverse transcribed into cDNA to serve as template. The clones in this table, taken by TCRdb from immuneACCESS, are in-frame only. Not every clone is retained; where verified, under half of the shortfall comes from an unresolved V gene, and the cause of the rest is unknown. This sample has approximately 170,000 clones in its table, and about 60% of those were observed once. The ten top clones hold 13% to 15% of the sample. This specimen consisted of CD4+ T cells sorted from blood, obtained at week 24, from a patient treated with tofacitinib. The source of these receptors is a human donor with alopecia areata.

V usage is TRBV20-1 and J usage is TRBJ2-5; D is unresolved. The CDR3 contains 10 residues. Germline V gives CDR1 DFQATT, CDR2 SNEGSKA (reference sequence). V shed 1 base and J shed 4 bases, with 1 base lying between them. The CDR3 DNA reads as TGCAGTGCTAGAGTAGAGACCCAGTACTTC. Translated, it gives CSARVETQYF.

This chain links TRBV6-5 with TRBJ2-2, with D unclear. The V gene's germline CDR1 is MNHEY and CDR2 SVGAGI. This CDR3 spans 12 amino acids. V lost 6 bases, J lost 6 bases, and 8 bases lay in between. The CDR3 protein is CASRSNPGELFF. CDR3 sequence (DNA): TGTGCCAGCAGGAGTAACCCCGGGGAGCTGTTTTTT.

This rearrangement joins TRBV4-1 to TRBJ1-1; D is perhaps TRBD1 (5 bases). From germline, CDR1 is MGHRA and CDR2 YSYEKL. The V end lost 4 bases, the J end lost 7 bases, and 16 bases lay between the germline ends. This CDR3 has 14 amino acids. The CDR3 loop is CASSPKSQGNEAFF. The CDR3, as DNA: TGCGCCAGCAGCCCTAAGTCTCAGGGAAATGAAGCTTTCTTT.

The chain links TRBV14 to TRBJ2-7; D not certain. V lost 1 base, J lost 0 bases, and 13 bases lay in between. The germline V gene has CDR1 SGHDN and CDR2 FVKESK. The CDR3 spans 16 residues. DNA for the CDR3: TGTGCCAGCAGCCAAGGATGGTATGGAGTCTCCTACGAGCAGTACTTC. Translated, it gives CASSQGWYGVSYEQYF.

This clone was counted only a few times. Other nucleotide sequences from this sample produce the same CDR3. The chain uses TRBV30 and TRBJ1-2, with no clear D. Trimming took off 0 bases at V and 2 bases at J, with 7 bases between the two ends. Germline loops: CDR1 GTSNPN, CDR2 SVGIG (reference sequence). The CDR3 is 13 residues long. CDR3 sequence: CAWSVDENYGYTF. CDR3 nucleotides: TGTGCCTGGAGTGTAGACGAGAACTATGGCTACACCTTC.

This chain uses TRBV29-1 with TRBJ2-7; 7 bases map to TRBD1. The V gene's germline CDR1 is SQVTM and CDR2 ANQGSEA. V dropped 4 bases and J dropped 4; count of bases not matched to a gene: 7. The length of the CDR3 is 13 residues. The CDR3 coding sequence is TGCAGCGTTGCCCCCGGGACAGTTTACGAGCAGTACTTC. Residues: CSVAPGTVYEQYF.

The chain recombines TRBV7-9 with TRBJ1-3; D call uncertain. Per germline, CDR1 SEHNR and CDR2 FQNEAQ (reference sequence). Trimming stripped 0 bases from V and 2 bases from J, with 5 bases between. CDR3 size: 14 residues. In DNA form, the CDR3 reads TGTGCCAGCAGCTTAGCAGGGACTGGAAACACCATATATTTT. It is translated as CASSLAGTGNTIYF. Looking up the rest from reference TRBV7-9 and TRBJ1-3 gives the full variable domain: DTGVSQNPRHKITKRGQNVTFRCDPISEHNRLYWYRQTLGQGPEFLTYFQNEAQLEKSRLLSDRFSAERPKGSFSTLEIQRTEQGDSAMYLCASSLAGTGNTIYFGEGSWLTVV.

The chain combines TRBV10-3 with TRBJ2-5; TRBD1 or TRBD2 may be the D gene (6 bases each). This CDR3 region has 13 residues. Trimming shortened V by 5 bases and J by 4 bases, and 11 bases separated the two germline ends. Per germline, CDR1 ENHRY and CDR2 SYGVKD. CDR3 nucleotide sequence: TGTGCCATCAGTCTCGGGGGCGGAGAGACCCAGTACTTC. It encodes CAISLGGGETQYF.

The rearrangement joins TRBV4-2 to TRBJ1-5; no definite D call. CDR1 is LGHNA, CDR2 YNFKEQ, per germline. The CDR3 has 18 amino acids. Trimming removed 0 bases from V and 4 bases from J, with 19 bases in between. The CDR3 DNA is TGTGCCAGCAGCCAAGATTACTCTGCCGGAAGACTGAATCAGCCCCAGCATTTT. Amino acids: CASSQDYSAGRLNQPQHF.

The V and J genes are TRBV29-1 and TRBJ1-2; no clear D gene. The V gene lost 4 bases and the J gene lost 4 bases, with 7 bases spanning the gap. Germline lookup yields CDR1 SQVTM and CDR2 ANQGSEA. The CDR3 contains 11 residues. CDR3 sequence reads: CSVVAGYGYTF. CDR3 DNA: TGCAGCGTTGTGGCAGGCTATGGCTACACCTTC.

J is TRBJ1-5 and V is TRBV6-5; D possibly corresponds to TRBD1 (6 bases). V shed 9 bases and J shed 7 bases, with 13 bases lying between them. Germline assignment: CDR1 MNHEY and CDR2 SVGAGI. The CDR3 loop spans 12 amino acids. For the CDR3, the DNA is TGTGCCAGTCGGGGGCAGGGCCAGCCCCAGCATTTT. Protein sequence: CASRGQGQPQHF.

The J gene is TRBJ2-5, the V gene TRBV5-1; D may be TRBD2 (6 bases). Germline CDR1 reads SGHRS; CDR2 reads YFSETQ. V was cut by 3 bases and J by 8 bases, with 20 bases left in between. The CDR3 contains 15 residues. The CDR3 DNA follows: TGCGCCAGCAGCTCACCGGGTTCCGGGACTCCCACCCAGTACTTC. Its protein is CASSSPGSGTPTQYF.

The CDR3 region has the DNA TGTGCCAGCAGTGAATTTACCGGGGTTTTCTTT. As protein: CASSEFTGVFF. The chain joins TRBV25-1 to TRBJ1-1; no definite D call. Trimming shortened V by 1 base and J by 13 bases, and 10 bases separated the two germline ends. Germline V lookup: CDR1 MGHDK, CDR2 SYGVNS. The CDR3 has 11 residues.

This chain links TRBV9 with TRBJ1-1; the D is unclear. CDR1 is SGDLS and CDR2 is YYNGEE in the germline V gene. V was shortened by 4 bases and J by 0 bases, with 10 bases between the two germline ends. This CDR3 is built from 14 residues. In DNA form, the CDR3 reads TGTGCCAGCAGCCCACGACTTATGAACACTGAAGCTTTCTTT. Encoded protein: CASSPRLMNTEAFF.

The chain couples TRBV30 to TRBJ2-3; 7 bases agree with TRBD2. This CDR3 has 15 residues. Germline CDR1 and CDR2: GTSNPN and SVGIG (reference sequence). The trim removed 3 bases at V and 8 bases at J, leaving 14 bases unmatched. CDR3 sequence (DNA): TGTGCCTGGAGGGGGGGGTTCGATAGCTCGGTTACGCAGTATTTT. Residues: CAWRGGFDSSVTQYF.

The rearrangement uses TRBV29-1 and TRBJ1-2; tentative D call: TRBD1 (5 bases). This CDR3 region has 12 residues. Trimming shortened V by 3 bases and J by 5 bases, and 10 bases separated the two germline ends. CDR1 is SQVTM, CDR2 ANQGSEA, per germline. CDR3 in DNA: TGCAGCGTTGATGGGGGGTTTTATGGCTACACCTTC. It encodes CSVDGGFYGYTF.

V and J are TRBV29-1 and TRBJ1-5; TRBD1 agrees at 9 bases. This CDR3 is 15 amino acids long. Germline CDR1 and CDR2: SQVTM and ANQGSEA. V shed 4 bases, J shed 1 base, and the junction held 5 bases outside the gene matches. CDR3 sequence: CSVAGTGSSNQPQHF. CDR3 coding DNA: TGCAGCGTTGCAGGGACAGGGTCGAGCAATCAGCCCCAGCATTTT.

The chain employs TRBV20-1 and TRBJ2-7; the D is unclear. The CDR3 contains 11 residues. Germline V gene lookup returns CDR1 DFQATT and CDR2 SNEGSKA (reference sequence). V was shortened by 5 bases and J by 7 bases, with 12 bases between the two germline ends. The CDR3 loop is CSALGDREQYF. The DNA of the CDR3 is TGCAGTGCTTTAGGAGATCGGGAGCAGTACTTC.

This clone has just a few counts. The rearrangement links TRBV23-1 to TRBJ2-3; no firm D call. TRBV23-1 is treated as an ORF (open reading frame) with a function not yet certain. Trimming took off 9 bases at V and 6 bases at J, with 7 bases between the two ends. The CDR3 sequence is 10 residues long. The CDR3 DNA is TGCGCCAGGGGTGCCGATACGCAGTATTTT. Its translation is CARGADTQYF.

This clone was counted only a few times. This chain links TRBV11-2 with TRBJ1-2, with 7 bases lining up with TRBD1. The germline V gene encodes CDR1 SGHAT and CDR2 FQNNGV. CDR3 length: 13 amino acids. The V segment lost 1 base and the J segment 4 bases; nucleotides outside the gene matches: 0. DNA of the CDR3: TGTGCCAGCAGCTTAGGGACAGGCTATGGCTACACCTTC. As protein: CASSLGTGYGYTF.

V usage is TRBV2 and J usage is TRBJ2-3, with 10 bases identical to TRBD2. The CDR3 contains 15 residues. Germline assignment: CDR1 SNHLY and CDR2 FYNNEI. Trimming at V came to 8 bases and at J to 3 bases, leaving 8 bases not matched to a gene. Written as DNA, the CDR3 is TGTGCCAGCGGCGGGCTAGCGGGGGTGACAGATACGCAGTATTTT. Encoded protein: CASGGLAGVTDTQYF.

The gene calls are TRBV30 and TRBJ2-5; TRBD1 or TRBD2 may be the D gene (6 bases each). CDR1 GTSNPN and CDR2 SVGIG come from the germline V gene (reference sequence). The CDR3 runs to 14 residues. Trimming cost V 4 bases and J 2 bases, with 14 bases left between them. The CDR3 DNA reads TGTGCCTGGAATACGGGGGCCTTTCAAGAGACCCAGTACTTC. Protein sequence: CAWNTGAFQETQYF.

The gene calls are TRBV30 and TRBJ2-7; 8 positions match TRBD2. The CDR3 has 17 amino acids. V lost 8 bases to trimming and J lost 2 bases; unmatched junction nucleotides: 20. Germline CDR1 GTSNPN, CDR2 SVGIG (reference sequence). The CDR3, as DNA: TGTGCCGTCCAGGCTAGCGGGCAAATTTTGAGAGCCTACGAGCAGTACTTC. Translation gives CAVQASGQILRAYEQYF.

V gene TRBV19 combines with J gene TRBJ1-5; no clear D. The V gene's germline CDR1 is LNHDA and CDR2 SQIVND (reference sequence). CDR3 size: 11 residues. Trimming left V 8 bases short and J 8 bases short, with 10 bases between. CDR3: CASSAGEPQHF. The CDR3 DNA is TGTGCCAGTTCGGCGGGTGAGCCCCAGCATTTT.

The chain combines TRBV27 with TRBJ2-7; 9 bases match TRBD1. The CDR3 runs 15 residues. Germline assignment: CDR1 MNHEY and CDR2 SMNVEV (reference sequence). J gave up 2 bases and V 5 bases, and 7 bases lay outside the gene matches. The DNA for the CDR3 is TGTGCCAGCAGTGCCCGGACAGGGGTGACCTACGAGCAGTACTTC. Amino acids: CASSARTGVTYEQYF.

The chain couples TRBV30 to TRBJ2-3; 10 bases match TRBD1. The CDR3 is made up of 13 amino acids. V lost 2 bases and J lost 6; bases outside the gene matches: 2. Germline V gene sequence: CDR1 GTSNPN, CDR2 SVGIG (reference sequence). This CDR3 is CAWSWTGGDTQYF. The CDR3 region has the DNA TGTGCCTGGAGTTGGACAGGGGGGGATACGCAGTATTTT.

V gene TRBV6-5 combines with J gene TRBJ2-6, with D uncertain. The CDR3 contains 13 residues. Trimming removed 8 bases from V and 3 bases from J, with 8 bases in between. Per the germline V gene, CDR1 is MNHEY and CDR2 is SVGAGI. For the CDR3, the DNA is TGTGCCAGCCGCGCGGTTGGGGCCAACGTCCTGACTTTC. Protein sequence: CASRAVGANVLTF.

This clone was seen just once. V usage is TRBV5-1 and J usage is TRBJ2-2; possibly TRBD1 for D (6 bases). The CDR3 has 14 residues. Germline CDR1 and CDR2: SGHRS and YFSETQ. The ends were cut back, 2 bases at V and 4 bases at J, with 9 bases in the middle. CDR3 in amino acids: CASSLGQITGELFF. CDR3 nucleotide sequence: TGCGCCAGCAGCTTAGGACAGATCACCGGGGAGCTGTTTTTT.